The rows below give T cell receptor beta chains drawn from one sample of a study of T cell responses to AZD1222 COVID-19 vaccine. Assay used: immunoSEQ multiplex PCR; TCRdb lists only in-frame clones, some missing. The sample holds 130,000 to 150,000 clones; about 82% are singletons and the top ten take approximately 5%. The sample was peripheral blood, taken 28 days after the second AZD1222 dose. The source is an adult who received the AZD1222 COVID-19 vaccine. Each CDR3 is given with its conserved first and last residue. The order of the fields is clone size, D gene, J gene, V gene, CDR3 DNA, CDR3 protein. The D gene is left open where the match is weak. Clone size is given for some rows only: seen once, a few or many times, or a class if the clone is expanded.

NA NA TRBJ1-1 TRBV3-1/TRBV3-2 TGTGCCAGCAGCCAGCAGGGCATGAACACTGAAGCTTTCTTT CASSQQGMNTEAFF
NA NA TRBJ1-5 TRBV7-6 TGTGCCAGCAGCTTAGAGGCGGTTAGCAATCAGCCCCAGCATTTT CASSLEAVSNQPQHF
NA TRBD1 TRBJ1-3 TRBV5-1 TGCGCCAACCTTAACCGGGACAGGGGTGGTTTT CANLNRDRGGF
NA NA TRBJ2-5 TRBV7-7 TGTGCCAGCAGCTTTCAGCGGGCAGAGACCCAGTACTTC CASSFQRAETQYF
NA TRBD1 TRBJ1-6 TRBV2 TGTGCCAGCGGACAGGAACTAGGAGATTATTCACCCCTCCACTTT CASGQELGDYSPLHF
NA NA TRBJ2-3 TRBV4-1 TGCGCCAGCAGCCCTGTGGCAGGGAGGCAGTATTTT CASSPVAGRQYF
NA NA TRBJ2-3 TRBV5-4 TGTGCCAGCAGCTTGGATCCGGCAGATACAGATACGCAGTATTTT CASSLDPADTDTQYF
NA NA TRBJ2-2 TRBV6-5 TGTGCCAGCAGTCCCCCAGGTACCGGGGAGCTGTTTTTT CASSPPGTGELFF
NA TRBD2 TRBJ2-2 TRBV7-8 TGTGCCAGCAGCCTGGCGGGGGGGAACACCGGGGAGCTGTTTTTT CASSLAGGNTGELFF
NA NA TRBJ1-1 TRBV6-5 TGTGCCAGCAGTCGCGTCCGTGAAACTTTCTTT CASSRVRETFF
NA NA TRBJ2-5 TRBV4-1 TGCGCCAGCAGCCCTAGAGGTGGGGAGACCCAGTACTTC CASSPRGGETQYF
NA NA TRBJ2-2 TRBV10-3 TGTGCCAGCAGTGACCTCCCCCACTCTGAGGGTCCCGGGGAGCTGTTTTTT CASSDLPHSEGPGELFF
NA TRBD2 TRBJ2-7 TRBV28 TGTGCCAGCAGTTTACCCTTGGGGGTGTTAGCGGGGGTGACCTACGAGCAGTACTTC CASSLPLGVLAGVTYEQYF
NA NA TRBJ2-1 TRBV6-5 TGTGCCAGCAGTTACTCGACAGCCCTAGACAATGAGCAGTTCTTC CASSYSTALDNEQFF
once NA TRBJ2-1 TRBV6-5 TGTGCCAGCAGTTACTTAGGATCTGAGCAGTTCTTC CASSYLGSEQFF
NA TRBD1 TRBJ1-2 TRBV19 TGTGCCAGTAACCTGGGACAGGGAAGGGGCTATGGCTACACCTTC CASNLGQGRGYGYTF
NA NA TRBJ2-3 TRBV4-2 TGTGCCAGCAGCGAGGGGGGGGGCACAGATACGCAGTATTTT CASSEGGGTDTQYF
NA NA TRBJ1-5 TRBV11-2 TGTGCCAGCAGCTCCGTAGGGCGGGGTCAGGGTCAGCCCCAGCATTTT CASSSVGRGQGQPQHF
NA NA TRBJ2-7 TRBV3-1/TRBV3-2 TGTGCCAGCAGCCAAGGGCAGCGAGGCAGCGAGCAGTACTTC CASSQGQRGSEQYF
few TRBD1 TRBJ1-4 TRBV5-1 TGCGCCAGCAGCCCTGGGGATACGACAGGGGGCCGTGAAAACCTGTTTTTT CASSPGDTTGGRENLFF
NA NA TRBJ1-2 TRBV12-3/TRBV12-4 TGTGCCAGCAGTTCCCTGACAGGCTATGGCTACACCTTC CASSSLTGYGYTF
NA NA TRBJ1-1 TRBV6-5 TGTGCCAGCATCGTGGGGGGTGTCACTGAAGCTTTCTTT CASIVGGVTEAFF
NA NA TRBJ2-5 TRBV20-1 TGCAGTGCTAGTGCTGCGGAGGAGACCCAGTACTTC CSASAAEETQYF
NA NA TRBJ2-1 TRBV7-6 TGTGCCAGCAGCCGGGTGGACAATGAGCAGTTCTTC CASSRVDNEQFF
NA TRBD1 TRBJ2-7 TRBV5-1 TGCGCCAGCAGCTTTCGAGAAGACAGGGTGTCCTACGAGCAGTACTTC CASSFREDRVSYEQYF
few TRBD2 TRBJ2-7 TRBV5-4 TGTGCCAGCAGGGGACTAGGCGACGAGCAGTACTTC CASRGLGDEQYF
NA NA TRBJ1-5 TRBV7-2 TGTGCCAGCAGCAGGACCGACGGAGCGCCCCAGCATTTT CASSRTDGAPQHF
few TRBD2 TRBJ2-1 TRBV28 TGTGCCAGCATAAGTAACGCGGGGGGATCCTACAATGAGCAGTTCTTC CASISNAGGSYNEQFF
NA NA TRBJ1-1 TRBV28 TGTGCCAGCATCGAAATAGGCGCTCAGAACACTGAAGCTTTCTTT CASIEIGAQNTEAFF
NA TRBD2 TRBJ2-3 TRBV20-1 TGCAGTGCTGGTGACTCATCTGGGAGGGCAGATACGCAGTATTTT CSAGDSSGRADTQYF
NA TRBD1 TRBJ2-1 TRBV24-1 TGTGCCACCAGTCCGCGGACAGGCTATGGCGAGCAGTTCTTC CATSPRTGYGEQFF
NA TRBD2 TRBJ2-4 TRBV4-1 TGCGCCAGCAGCCAAGTAGCGGGGTTGGACATTCAGTACTTC CASSQVAGLDIQYF
NA TRBD1 TRBJ2-5 TRBV5-1 TGCGCCAGCAGCCTTGGGACAGGGGAGGTAAAGACCCAGTACTTC CASSLGTGEVKTQYF
NA NA TRBJ1-5 TRBV7-6 TGTGCCAGCAGCCCCGTGGAGGGGTGGCCCAATCAGCCCCAGCATTTT CASSPVEGWPNQPQHF
NA NA TRBJ1-3 TRBV6-5 TGTGCCAGCAGCTCAGTGGGAAACACCATATATTTT CASSSVGNTIYF
NA NA TRBJ2-7 TRBV6-5 TGTGCCAGCAGTTACTCTGGTGGGTGGGGTGGCTACGAGCAGTACTTC CASSYSGGWGGYEQYF
NA NA TRBJ2-5 TRBV5-4 TGTGCCAGCAGCTTTCCTCCGGGGGCAGGGGAGACCCAGTACTTC CASSFPPGAGETQYF
few TRBD2 TRBJ2-5 TRBV12-3/TRBV12-4 TGTGCCACCCAGGCGGGGGGAGAGACCCAGTACTTC CATQAGGETQYF
NA TRBD2 TRBJ2-1 TRBV9 TGTGCCAGCAGCGCCTCCCTTAGCGGGTACAATGAGCAGTTCTTC CASSASLSGYNEQFF
NA NA TRBJ1-6 TRBV27 TGTGCCAGCAGTTTATCGAGGCAGGCCGGAAGCTCCTATAATTCACCCCTCCACTTT CASSLSRQAGSSYNSPLHF
NA TRBD1 TRBJ2-7 TRBV30 TGTGCCTGGTCGCCGGGACAGGGCTACGAGCAGTACTTC CAWSPGQGYEQYF
few TRBD1 TRBJ2-3 TRBV18 TGTGCCAGCTCATCAAACCGGGACAGGGGTGGAGATACGCAGTATTTT CASSSNRDRGGDTQYF
NA NA TRBJ1-2 TRBV28 TGTGCCAGCACATCTCCGGGGATGGGCTATGGCTACACCTTC CASTSPGMGYGYTF
NA NA TRBJ1-6 TRBV27 TGTGCCAGCAGTTGGGCAGGTGATTCACCCCTCCACTTT CASSWAGDSPLHF
NA TRBD1 TRBJ1-4 TRBV28 TGTGCCAGCTTTAGAGGGGGCGTTGAAAAACTGTTTTTT CASFRGGVEKLFF
NA NA TRBJ2-3 TRBV2 TGTGCCAGCAGTGGGGGGATAGCTCAAGATACGCAGTATTTT CASSGGIAQDTQYF
NA NA TRBJ2-5 TRBV6-2/TRBV6-3 TGTGCCAGCAGTTATATCGGCGGGCCCCAAGAGACCCAGTACTTC CASSYIGGPQETQYF
once NA TRBJ2-7 TRBV6-5 TGTGCCAGCAGTTACCTCGGGGGCCCCTCCTACGAGCAGTACTTC CASSYLGGPSYEQYF
NA TRBD1 TRBJ2-5 TRBV4-1 TGCGCCAGCAGCCAAGGACAGGGGAAGATAAGAGAGACCCAGTACTTC CASSQGQGKIRETQYF
NA NA TRBJ2-3 TRBV2 TGTGCCAGCACGCAGCTCACAGATACGCAGTATTTT CASTQLTDTQYF